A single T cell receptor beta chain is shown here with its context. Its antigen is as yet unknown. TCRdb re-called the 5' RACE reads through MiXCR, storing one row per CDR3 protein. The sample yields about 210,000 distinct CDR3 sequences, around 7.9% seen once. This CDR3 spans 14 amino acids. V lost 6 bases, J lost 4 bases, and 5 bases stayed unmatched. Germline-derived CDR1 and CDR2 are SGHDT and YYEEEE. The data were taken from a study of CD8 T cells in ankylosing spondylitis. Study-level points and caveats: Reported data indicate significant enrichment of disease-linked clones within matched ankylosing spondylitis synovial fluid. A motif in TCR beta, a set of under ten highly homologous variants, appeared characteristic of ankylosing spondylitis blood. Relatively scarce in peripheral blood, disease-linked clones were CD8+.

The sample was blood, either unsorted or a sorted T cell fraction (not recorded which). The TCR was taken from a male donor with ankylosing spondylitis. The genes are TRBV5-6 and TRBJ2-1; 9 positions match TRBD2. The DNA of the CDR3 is TGTGCCAGCACCATGGGACTAGCTTACAATGAGCAGTTCTTC. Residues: CASTMGLAYNEQFF.